This record looks at one T cell receptor (beta chain) sequence and its context. Antigen specificity is unknown. This sample was taken from a study of OX40 agonist ivuxolimab in advanced cancers. Study background: Of the patients, three showed partial responses, one with hepatocellular carcinoma and two with cutaneous melanoma.

Data came from immunoSEQ multiplex PCR; TCRdb stores just in-frame clones and leaves some out. There are about 50,000 clones in the sample; about nine tenths occur only once, and over 6% lies in the top ten. Study-level results: Low normalized T-cell clonal expansion was additionally recorded for some nonresponders. The mean number of expanded clones was higher in CD8+ T cells than in CD4+.

The V gene's germline CDR1 is LNHDA and CDR2 SQIVND (reference sequence). V was cut by 5 bases and J by 5 bases, with 13 bases left in between. The CDR3 has 13 residues. Sequenced material: CD4+ or CD8+ T cells sorted from blood, taken in a trial of the OX40 agonist ivuxolimab. This receptor was obtained from an adult with an advanced solid tumor such as melanoma, head and neck, liver or kidney cancer. The chain recombines TRBV19 with TRBJ2-7, with D tentatively TRBD1 (5 bases). This CDR3 reads CASSLWGQDEQYF. CDR3 nucleotides: TGTGCCAGTAGTCTCTGGGGCCAGGACGAGCAGTACTTC. Based on the CDR3 plus reference TRBV19 and TRBJ2-7, the full variable domain is DGGITQSPKYLFRKEGQNVTLSCEQNLNHDAMYWYRQDPGQGLRLIYYSQIVNDFQKGDIAEGYSVSREKKESFPLTVTSAQKNPTAFYLCASSLWGQDEQYFGPGTRLTVT.